This T cell receptor beta chain was recorded in a study of a mutant IDH1 vaccine in newly diagnosed glioma. Repertoires were generated with immunoSEQ multiplex PCR, while TCRdb's copy carries only in-frame clones and drops some. The table includes approximately 76,000 clones, about 91% detected once. As to this clone: Its antigen is as yet unknown.

Stated time point: week 5, during vaccination. The vaccine gave 300 ug of a 20-mer mutant IDH1 peptide subcutaneously per dose. The germline gives CDR1 MNHNS, CDR2 SASEGT. V was trimmed by 6 bases and J by 2 bases, leaving 7 bases between them. This CDR3 is built from 12 residues. The V gene is TRBV6-1, the J gene TRBJ2-5; D gene ambiguous. The material was PBMCs, obtained from a glioma patient whose treatment included an IDH1 peptide vaccine. This clonotype was sampled from a woman aged 50 to 60 with glioma. The CDR3 DNA is TGTGCCAGCAGCTCGTTACAAGAGACCCAGTACTTC. It is translated as CASSSLQETQYF.